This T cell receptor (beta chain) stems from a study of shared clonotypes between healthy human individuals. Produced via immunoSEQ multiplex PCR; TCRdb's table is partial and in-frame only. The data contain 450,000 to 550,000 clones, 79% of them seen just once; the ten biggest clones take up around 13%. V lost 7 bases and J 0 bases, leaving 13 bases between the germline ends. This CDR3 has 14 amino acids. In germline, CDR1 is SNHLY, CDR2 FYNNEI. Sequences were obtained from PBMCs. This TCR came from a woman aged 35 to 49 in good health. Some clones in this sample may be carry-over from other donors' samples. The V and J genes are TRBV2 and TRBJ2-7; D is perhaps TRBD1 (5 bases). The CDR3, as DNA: TGTGCCAGCAAAGCGCAGGGCGGCTCCTACGAGCAGTACTTC. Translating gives CASKAQGGSYEQYF.